One and the same sample provided the 6 T cell receptor beta chains below, sequenced in a study of T cells in Graves' hyperthyroidism and ophthalmopathy. Template material for amplifying TCR beta CDR3 regions consisted of RNA transcripts. Researchers ran a first-round RT-PCR on the TCR CDR3 using the HTBI primer set. A single record per CDR3 protein comes from TCRdb applying MiXCR to the multiplex PCR reads. The sample yields 650,000 to 850,000 distinct CDR3 sequences, approximately 18% seen once. Sequencing was done on a sample of blood. Receptor source: a woman aged 50 to 65 with Graves' hyperthyroidism that later progressed to Graves' ophthalmopathy.

The table lists this clonotype with a few counts. This CDR3 reads CASSLFWLATSGANVLTF. The CDR3 DNA reads as TGTGCCAGCAGCTTGTTCTGGCTAGCCACCTCTGGGGCCAACGTCCTGACTTTC. The chain uses TRBV5-8 and TRBJ2-6; TRBD2 is a possible D gene (5 bases). Germline-derived CDR1 and CDR2 are SGHTS and YDEGEE. Between the trimmed V and J ends, which lost 1 base and 0 bases, there was a span of 14 bases. This CDR3 is 18 amino acids long.

The rearrangement links TRBV5-1 to TRBJ2-3; the match to TRBD2 covers 7 bases. The J segment lost 5 bases and the V segment lost 9 bases, leaving 9 bases of the junction unmatched. The length of the CDR3 is 13 residues. Germline CDR1 reads SGHRS; CDR2 reads YFSETQ. The CDR3 region is CANRGESRDTQYF. In DNA form, the CDR3 reads TGCGCCAACCGGGGGGAGTCAAGAGATACGCAGTATTTT.

This clonotype was picked up many times. The V gene is TRBV20-1, the J gene TRBJ2-3; D gene uncertain. This CDR3 has 13 residues. Germline CDR1 DFQATT, CDR2 SNEGSKA (reference sequence). The V gene lost 2 bases and the J gene lost 2 bases, with 8 bases spanning the gap. The CDR3 nucleotides are TGCAGTGCTAGAACTGCCGCCACAGATACGCAGTATTTT. Its translation is CSARTAATDTQYF.

This clonotype was seen at least ten times. The V gene is TRBV20-1, the J gene TRBJ2-7, with 7 bases aligning to TRBD1. V was pared by 5 bases and J by 6 bases, with 16 bases of the junction left unmatched. The CDR3 consists of 15 residues. Germline values: CDR1 DFQATT, CDR2 SNEGSKA (reference sequence). CDR3 nucleotides: TGCAGTGCTGCACACACGACAGGGTCGGCCTCCGAGCAGTACTTC. As protein: CSAAHTTGSASEQYF.

This clonotype has just a few counts. The V and J genes are TRBV27 and TRBJ2-7; 7 bases match TRBD2. The CDR3 length is 16 residues. The germline CDR1 and CDR2 sequences are MNHEY and SMNVEV (reference sequence). Trimming cost V 3 bases and J 7 bases; bases outside gene matches: 15. The CDR3 coding sequence is TGTGCCAGCAGTTTGCGGGGCGGGGGAGCCTATAGGGAGCAGTACTTC. Translated, it gives CASSLRGGGAYREQYF.

The sample holds a few counts of this clonotype. This rearrangement joins TRBV20-1 to TRBJ2-3; 7 nucleotides align to TRBD2. The germline CDR1 and CDR2 sequences are DFQATT and SNEGSKA (reference sequence). V shed 0 bases, J shed 1 base, and the junction held 1 base outside the gene matches. The CDR3 loop spans 14 amino acids. CDR3 loop: CSARDTSGTDTQYF. Written as DNA, the CDR3 is TGCAGTGCTAGAGATACTAGCGGCACAGATACGCAGTATTTT.